This T cell receptor beta chain stems from a study of molecular identifiers for immune sequencing clone quantification. TCRdb re-derived calls from the PCR reads in MiXCR, one entry per CDR3 protein. The sample shows 460,000 or so distinct CDR3 sequences, roughly 26% of them seen only once. CDR1 is LGHNA and CDR2 is YSLEER in the germline V gene. The trim removed 6 bases at V and 9 bases at J, leaving 17 bases unmatched. The CDR3 length is 15 residues. Sequenced: naive CD8+ T cells from blood, with Jurkat cell RNA spiked in. Subset of the sample: FACS-sorted CD8+CD4-CCR7+CD45RA+ naive T cells. The sequence was collected from a human donor in good health. Some libraries in this study had Jurkat cell RNA spiked in. The chain recombines TRBV4-3 with TRBJ2-7; 7 bases map to TRBD1. CDR3 sequence reads: CASSQNRDSPSAQYF. In nucleotides, the CDR3 is TGCGCCAGCAGTCAGAACCGGGACAGCCCCTCCGCGCAGTACTTC.